The 22 T cell receptor beta chains presented below share a single source sample, sequenced in a study of memory CD4+ T cells and cytomegalovirus serostatus. The sort gate was single viable CD3+CD4+CD8-CD45RO+ cells for memory CD4+ T cells. Assay: immunoSEQ multiplex PCR; the TCRdb copy retains only in-frame clones and omits some. The sample has tens of thousands of clones, around four fifths seen once. Sequences were obtained from memory CD4+ T cells from blood. The source of these receptors is an adult in good health and CMV-seropositive.

A few counts support this clone. The chain is built from TRBV15 and TRBJ2-1, with 8 positions matching TRBD2. The CDR3 has 17 residues. Germline V gives CDR1 LNHNV, CDR2 YYDKDF (reference sequence). J gave up 4 bases and V 2 bases, and 10 bases lay outside the gene matches. This chain's CDR3 is CATSRSPVAGRYNEQFF. The DNA of the CDR3 is TGTGCCACCAGCAGATCGCCCGTAGCGGGGAGGTACAATGAGCAGTTCTTC.

The chain joins TRBV28 to TRBJ2-5; D is possibly TRBD1 or TRBD2 (5 bases each). TRBJ2-7 explains the end of the DNA better; the J call may be wrong. The CDR3 totals 15 residues. The V gene's germline CDR1 is MDHEN and CDR2 SYDVKM. The CDR3, as DNA: TGTGCCAGCAGTTTTGGGGGATATGGAACCTACGAGCAGTACTTC. Amino acid sequence: CASSFGGYGTYEQYF.

With respect to this clone: Other DNA variants within this sample encode the same CDR3. The chain links TRBV19 to TRBJ2-5; unclear D gene. Looked up from germline, CDR1 is LNHDA and CDR2 is SQIVND (reference sequence). V lost 8 bases to trimming and J lost 2 bases, with 9 bases between them. The length of the CDR3 is 12 residues. The CDR3 region has the DNA TGTGCCAGTTCGACCAGTCAAGAGACCCAGTACTTC. Its protein product is CASSTSQETQYF.

The V and J genes are TRBV6-5 and TRBJ2-7, with 7 bases lining up with TRBD2. This CDR3 has 14 residues. Germline V gene data show CDR1 as MNHEY and CDR2 as SVGAGI. The V gene end was trimmed by 7 bases and the J gene end by 0 bases; junction bases not matched to a gene: 6. The CDR3 loop reads CASTKSGNSYEQYF. The DNA for the CDR3 is TGTGCCAGCACCAAAAGCGGGAACTCCTACGAGCAGTACTTC.

This clone was seen only a few times. V gene TRBV9 combines with J gene TRBJ2-1; D uncertain. From germline, CDR1 is SGDLS and CDR2 YYNGEE. This CDR3 is 13 amino acids long. The V and J ends lost 4 bases and 8 bases respectively, with 13 bases between them. Here the CDR3 reads CASSLKLVDEQFF. CDR3 DNA sequence: TGTGCCAGCAGCCTCAAGCTAGTCGATGAGCAGTTCTTC.

The chain couples TRBV29-1 to TRBJ2-1, with a tentative D call TRBD1 (6 bases). The CDR3 runs 12 residues. V lost 8 bases, J lost 2 bases, and 10 bases lay in between. The V gene's germline CDR1 is SQVTM and CDR2 ANQGSEA. CDR3 coding DNA: TGCAGCACCGGGACACCCTACAATGAGCAGTTCTTC. Its translation: CSTGTPYNEQFF.

This clone is medium-sized. The chain links TRBV2 to TRBJ1-2, with D unclear. V lost 1 base and J lost 4, with 10 bases in between. CDR1 SNHLY and CDR2 FYNNEI come from the germline V gene. The CDR3 totals 14 residues. The CDR3 reads CASSEVQSGYGYTF. The DNA of the CDR3 is TGTGCCAGCAGTGAAGTGCAGTCGGGCTATGGCTACACCTTC.

The chain uses TRBV5-4 and TRBJ2-1; perhaps TRBD2 as D (6 bases). The CDR3 totals 16 residues. Trimming removed 1 base at V and 5 bases at J, with 16 bases between. The germline gives CDR1 SGHNT, CDR2 YYREEE (reference sequence). The CDR3 DNA is TGTGCCAGCAGCTTGTATAAGATGGCGGGAAACAATGAGCAGTTCTTC. This codes for CASSLYKMAGNNEQFF.

The V call is TRBV18, the J call TRBJ2-1; TRBD2 matches 10 bases. CDR3 size: 17 residues. The germline CDR1 and CDR2 sequences are KGHSH and LQKENI. V shed 2 bases, J shed 0 bases, and the junction held 4 bases outside the gene matches. The CDR3 DNA reads as TGTGCCAGCTCACCATTAGCGGGAGGCAACTCCTACAATGAGCAGTTCTTC. This encodes CASSPLAGGNSYNEQFF.

This chain uses TRBV7-9 with TRBJ2-3; TRBD1 matches 8 bases. The CDR3 extends over 16 amino acids. J lost 1 base, V lost 3 bases, and 6 bases had no gene match. Germline CDR1 reads SEHNR; CDR2 reads FQNEAQ (reference sequence). The CDR3 DNA reads TGTGCCAGCAGCTTCACACAGGGGGTTGGCACAGATACGCAGTATTTT. Its translation: CASSFTQGVGTDTQYF.

The chain has TRBV6-1 and TRBJ2-7; tentative D call: TRBD2 (5 bases). The germline V and J ends were trimmed by 6 bases and 0 bases, with 12 bases remaining between them. The germline CDR1 and CDR2 sequences are MNHNS and SASEGT. This CDR3 contains 14 residues. The CDR3 is CASRTTRSSYEQYF. The CDR3 DNA sequence: TGTGCCAGCAGGACTACGAGGAGCTCCTACGAGCAGTACTTC.

V gene TRBV28 combines with J gene TRBJ2-7; D is unresolved. The CDR3 length is 14 residues. Trimming pared 2 bases from V and 2 bases from J, leaving 10 bases between. Germline CDR1 and CDR2: MDHEN and SYDVKM. CDR3 region: CASSLAARAYEQYF. For the CDR3, the DNA is TGTGCCAGCAGTTTAGCTGCCCGAGCCTACGAGCAGTACTTC. The full variable domain, its missing parts supplied by reference TRBV28 and TRBJ2-7, is DVKVTQSSRYLVKRTGEKVFLECVQDMDHENMFWYRQDPGLGLRLIYFSYDVKMKEKGDIPEGYSVSREKKERFSLILESASTNQTSMYLCASSLAARAYEQYFGPGTRLTVT.

The chain has TRBV6-1 and TRBJ2-1; the D gene is possibly TRBD2 (6 bases). Germline V lookup: CDR1 MNHNS, CDR2 SASEGT. CDR3 length equals 14 residues. The V end was cut by 4 bases, the J end by 4 bases, with 11 bases between. The CDR3 sequence is CASSGGLRYNEQFF. The CDR3, as DNA: TGTGCCAGCAGTGGAGGACTACGGTACAATGAGCAGTTCTTC.

The V and J genes are TRBV5-5 and TRBJ2-6; D is unclear. Germline assignment: CDR1 SGHKS and CDR2 YYEKEE (reference sequence). This CDR3 is 18 amino acids long. Trimming left V 4 bases short and J 0 bases short, with 17 bases between. This CDR3 is CASSLGPGAYSGANVLTF. In DNA form, the CDR3 reads TGTGCCAGCAGCCTTGGACCGGGCGCTTACTCTGGGGCCAACGTCCTGACTTTC. The whole variable domain, filled in from reference TRBV5-5 and TRBJ2-6, reads DAGVTQSPTHLIKTRGQQVTLRCSPISGHKSVSWYQQVLGQGPQFIFQYYEKEERGRGNFPDRFSARQFPNYSSELNVNALLLGDSALYLCASSLGPGAYSGANVLTFGAGSRLTVL.

The rearrangement uses TRBV5-1 and TRBJ2-1; 12 nucleotides line up with TRBD2. This CDR3 has 16 residues. Per germline, CDR1 SGHRS and CDR2 YFSETQ. V shed 4 bases, J shed 1 base, and the junction held 3 bases outside the gene matches. The CDR3 nucleotides read TGCGCCAGCAGCCCTCTAGCGGGAGGGTCCTACAATGAGCAGTTCTTC. Protein: CASSPLAGGSYNEQFF.

V and J are TRBV7-9 and TRBJ1-5; D ambiguous. This CDR3 comprises 13 residues. The V end lost 2 bases, the J end lost 1 base, and 3 bases lay between the germline ends. Germline V gene data show CDR1 as SEHNR and CDR2 as FQNEAQ (reference sequence). This chain's CDR3 is CASSLSSNQPQHF. The CDR3 nucleotides read TGTGCCAGCAGCTTATCAAGCAATCAGCCCCAGCATTTT.

The chain links TRBV18 to TRBJ2-5, with 8 positions matching TRBD1. The V gene end was trimmed by 6 bases and the J gene end by 4 bases; junction bases not matched to a gene: 7. This CDR3 contains 14 residues. Germline V gives CDR1 KGHSH, CDR2 LQKENI. The CDR3 nucleotides read TGTGCCAGCTCGTCACTCCAGGGGGCAGAGACCCAGTACTTC. This codes for CASSSLQGAETQYF.

This sequence joins TRBV5-1 and TRBJ1-3, with 7 positions matching TRBD1. V was clipped by 5 bases and J by 2 bases; unmatched bases: 7. Germline CDR1 reads SGHRS; CDR2 reads YFSETQ. This CDR3 comprises 15 residues. The CDR3 nucleotides read TGCGCCAGCAGAGTTTCAGGGGGACCTGGAAACACCATATATTTT. Translated, it gives CASRVSGGPGNTIYF.

V is TRBV21-1 and J is TRBJ1-2. TRBV21-1 constitutes a pseudogene. The CDR3 runs 15 residues. In DNA, the CDR3 is TGTGCCAAAGCAGTCCGGGACTCCACTGACTATGGCTACACCTTC. It is translated as CAKAVRDSTDYGYTF.

This clone appeared once. The V call is TRBV10-3, the J call TRBJ1-4; 9 bases align to TRBD1. V dropped 5 bases and J dropped 5; count of bases not matched to a gene: 6. From germline, CDR1 is ENHRY and CDR2 SYGVKD. The CDR3 length is 15 residues. In nucleotides, the CDR3 is TGTGCCATCAGTAAGACAGGGGGGGAAAATGAAAAACTGTTTTTT. It encodes CAISKTGGENEKLFF.

The chain has TRBV10-3 and TRBJ2-3; no clear D. From germline, CDR1 is ENHRY and CDR2 SYGVKD. V was trimmed by 4 bases and J by 3 bases, leaving 17 bases between them. The CDR3 length is 16 residues. The CDR3 sequence: CAISVMATTGTDTQYF. The CDR3 bases are TGTGCCATCAGTGTTATGGCTACAACCGGGACAGATACGCAGTATTTT.

The chain recombines TRBV19 with TRBJ1-5; 7 bases fit TRBD1. The V segment lost 7 bases and the J segment 8 bases; nucleotides outside the gene matches: 14. The germline gives CDR1 LNHDA, CDR2 SQIVND (reference sequence). CDR3 length: 15 amino acids. The CDR3 region is CASITQTGASEPQHF. CDR3 sequence (DNA): TGTGCCAGTATCACCCAAACAGGGGCAAGCGAGCCCCAGCATTTT.